The rows below give T cell receptor beta chains drawn from one sample of a study of shared clonotypes between healthy human individuals. Libraries were prepared by immunoSEQ multiplex PCR; TCRdb keeps only in-frame clonotypes and omits some of them. The repertoire holds about 2.1 million clones, with 85% to 95% as singletons. Specimen: naive CD8+ T cells from PBMCs. The receptor set was obtained from a man between 18 and 35 years old in good health. Some clones in this sample may be carry-over from other donors' samples. Each CDR3 is given with its conserved first and last residue. The D gene is left open where the match is weak. Some rows have no size entry. The others give once, few or many, or a class for an expanded clone.

d_gene: -; v_gene: TRBV27; j_gene: TRBJ1-2; abundance: -; CDR3aa: CASSHLPTEGYTF; CDR3nt: TGTGCCAGCAGTCACTTGCCCACAGAAGGCTACACCTTC
d_gene: -; v_gene: TRBV28; j_gene: TRBJ2-3; abundance: -; CDR3aa: CASSGHGNTDTQYF; CDR3nt: TGTGCCAGCAGTGGTCATGGGAACACAGATACGCAGTATTTT
d_gene: -; v_gene: TRBV19; j_gene: TRBJ2-7; abundance: -; CDR3aa: CASSITGNYEQYF; CDR3nt: TGTGCCAGTAGTATTACGGGGAACTACGAGCAGTACTTC
d_gene: -; v_gene: TRBV7-9; j_gene: TRBJ2-7; abundance: -; CDR3aa: CASSLLNYEQYF; CDR3nt: TGTGCCAGCAGCCTACTAAATTACGAGCAGTACTTC
d_gene: TRBD1; v_gene: TRBV11-2; j_gene: TRBJ2-7; abundance: -; CDR3aa: CASSLGPGTDPYEQYF; CDR3nt: TGTGCCAGCAGCTTAGGCCCCGGGACAGACCCCTACGAGCAGTACTTC
d_gene: -; v_gene: TRBV11-2; j_gene: TRBJ2-1; abundance: -; CDR3aa: CASMFADGAYNEQFF; CDR3nt: TGTGCCAGCATGTTCGCGGACGGGGCTTACAATGAGCAGTTCTTC
d_gene: -; v_gene: TRBV7-9; j_gene: TRBJ1-2; abundance: -; CDR3aa: CASSLGLVQANYGYTF; CDR3nt: TGTGCCAGCAGCTTAGGTTTGGTCCAGGCAAACTATGGCTACACCTTC
d_gene: TRBD1; v_gene: TRBV19; j_gene: TRBJ1-1; abundance: -; CDR3aa: CASSVTGDWLTEAFF; CDR3nt: TGTGCCAGTAGTGTTACAGGGGATTGGCTCACTGAAGCTTTCTTT
d_gene: -; v_gene: TRBV7-6; j_gene: TRBJ2-5; abundance: -; CDR3aa: CASSPLGSIETQYF; CDR3nt: TGTGCCAGCAGCCCCCTGGGGTCGATAGAGACCCAGTACTTC
d_gene: TRBD2; v_gene: TRBV7-9; j_gene: TRBJ2-7; abundance: -; CDR3aa: CASSPITSGSYEQYF; CDR3nt: TGTGCCAGCAGCCCAATCACTAGCGGGAGCTACGAGCAGTACTTC
d_gene: -; v_gene: TRBV14; j_gene: TRBJ2-7; abundance: -; CDR3aa: CASSQRGTLDYEQYF; CDR3nt: TGTGCCAGCAGCCAACGGGGGACACTTGACTACGAGCAGTACTTC
d_gene: TRBD1; v_gene: TRBV11-2; j_gene: TRBJ2-7; abundance: -; CDR3aa: CASSFLQGIFDEQYF; CDR3nt: TGTGCCAGCAGCTTCTTACAGGGGATCTTCGACGAGCAGTACTTC
d_gene: -; v_gene: TRBV7-2; j_gene: TRBJ2-3; abundance: -; CDR3aa: CASTVLWDTQYF; CDR3nt: TGTGCCAGCACCGTGCTCTGGGATACGCAGTATTTT
d_gene: -; v_gene: TRBV11-2; j_gene: TRBJ1-1; abundance: -; CDR3aa: CASSLGGWGTEAFF; CDR3nt: TGTGCCAGCAGCTTAGGGGGCTGGGGCACTGAAGCTTTCTTT
d_gene: TRBD2; v_gene: TRBV28; j_gene: TRBJ2-7; abundance: -; CDR3aa: CASSLRRLGGIDEQYF; CDR3nt: TGTGCCAGCAGTTTACGTCGGTTGGGGGGGATCGACGAGCAGTACTTC
d_gene: -; v_gene: TRBV6-5; j_gene: TRBJ2-1; abundance: -; CDR3aa: CASSYSQVYKGYEQFF; CDR3nt: TGTGCCAGCAGTTACTCCCAAGTCTATAAGGGCTATGAGCAGTTCTTC
d_gene: TRBD2; v_gene: TRBV7-9; j_gene: TRBJ2-3; abundance: -; CDR3aa: CASSFELAKPSKYF; CDR3nt: TGTGCCAGCAGCTTCGAACTAGCGAAACCCTCTAAGTATTTT
d_gene: TRBD2; v_gene: TRBV27; j_gene: TRBJ2-5; abundance: -; CDR3aa: CASSLSSGRGQETQYF; CDR3nt: TGTGCCAGCAGTTTATCTAGCGGGAGAGGTCAAGAGACCCAGTACTTC
d_gene: TRBD1; v_gene: TRBV9; j_gene: TRBJ1-1; abundance: -; CDR3aa: CASSGQQGADTEAFF; CDR3nt: TGTGCCAGCAGCGGGCAACAGGGGGCGGACACTGAAGCTTTCTTT
d_gene: -; v_gene: TRBV5-1; j_gene: TRBJ2-7; abundance: -; CDR3aa: CASSLEHATYEQYF; CDR3nt: TGCGCCAGCAGCTTGGAACATGCGACCTACGAGCAGTACTTC
d_gene: -; v_gene: TRBV28; j_gene: TRBJ2-5; abundance: -; CDR3aa: CASSLRQYGTQYF; CDR3nt: TGTGCCAGCAGTTTGAGACAGTACGGGACCCAGTACTTC
d_gene: -; v_gene: TRBV18; j_gene: TRBJ2-3; abundance: -; CDR3aa: CASSPPGTDTQYF; CDR3nt: TGTGCCAGCTCACCACCGGGGACAGATACGCAGTATTTT
d_gene: -; v_gene: TRBV6-6; j_gene: TRBJ2-7; abundance: once; CDR3aa: CASSYSGSEQYF; CDR3nt: TGTGCCAGCAGTTACTCAGGGAGCGAGCAGTACTTC
d_gene: -; v_gene: TRBV2; j_gene: TRBJ1-4; abundance: -; CDR3aa: CASSEGGARQGREKLFF; CDR3nt: TGTGCCAGCAGTGAAGGGGGGGCACGGCAGGGACGGGAAAAACTGTTTTTT
d_gene: -; v_gene: TRBV28; j_gene: TRBJ1-3; abundance: -; CDR3aa: CASSRAQVATGNTIYF; CDR3nt: TGTGCCAGCAGCCGAGCCCAGGTAGCGACCGGAAACACCATATATTTT
d_gene: -; v_gene: TRBV11-2; j_gene: TRBJ1-3; abundance: -; CDR3aa: CASSLDIGYTIYF; CDR3nt: TGTGCCAGCAGCTTAGATATTGGGTACACCATATATTTT